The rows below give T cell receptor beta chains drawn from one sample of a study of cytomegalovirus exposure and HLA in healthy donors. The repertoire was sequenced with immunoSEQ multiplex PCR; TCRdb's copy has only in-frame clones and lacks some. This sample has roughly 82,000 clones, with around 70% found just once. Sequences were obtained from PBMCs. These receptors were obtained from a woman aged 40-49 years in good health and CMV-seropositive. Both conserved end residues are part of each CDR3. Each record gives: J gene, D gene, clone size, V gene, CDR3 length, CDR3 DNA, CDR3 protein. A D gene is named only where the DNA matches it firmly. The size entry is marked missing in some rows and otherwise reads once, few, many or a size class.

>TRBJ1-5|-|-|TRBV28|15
TGTGCCAACGGGGGGAGGGGAAAGGGCAATCAGCCCCAGCATTTT
CANGGRGKGNQPQHF
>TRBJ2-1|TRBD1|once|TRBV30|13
TGTGCCTGGATGACAGGGCCCTACAATGAGCAGTTCTTC
CAWMTGPYNEQFF
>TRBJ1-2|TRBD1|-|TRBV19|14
TGTGCCAGTAGATCCGGACAGGAGATCTATGGCTACACCTTC
CASRSGQEIYGYTF
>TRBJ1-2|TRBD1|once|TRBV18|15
TGTGCCAGCTCACCCCCGGGACAGGGGAATGATGGCTACACCTTC
CASSPPGQGNDGYTF
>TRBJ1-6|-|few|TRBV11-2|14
TGTGCCAGCAGCTTACTACAGAGGGATTCACCCCTCCACTTT
CASSLLQRDSPLHF
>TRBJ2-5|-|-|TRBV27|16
TGTGCCAGCAGTTTATCTGATGGCGGGGGCTGGGAGACCCAGTACTTC
CASSLSDGGGWETQYF
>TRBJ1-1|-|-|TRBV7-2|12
TGTGCCAGCATCGGTGACTTGAGTAGGGCTTTCTTT
CASIGDLSRAFF
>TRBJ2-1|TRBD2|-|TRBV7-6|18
TGTGCCAGCAGCTTAGAGATAGGGACTAGCGGGGGGGCGGAAGAGCAGTTCTTC
CASSLEIGTSGGAEEQFF
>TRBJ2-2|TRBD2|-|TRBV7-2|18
TGTGCCAGCAGCTTCAAAGCGCGGGGGGGCGGGGACACCGGGGAGCTGTTTTTT
CASSFKARGGGDTGELFF
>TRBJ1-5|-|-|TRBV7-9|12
TGTGCCAGCAGCTTCACTGATCAGCCCCAGCATTTT
CASSFTDQPQHF
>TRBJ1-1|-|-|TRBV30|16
TGTGCCTGGAGTGTATCTCGGTCCTCCTGGAACACTGAAGCTTTCTTT
CAWSVSRSSWNTEAFF
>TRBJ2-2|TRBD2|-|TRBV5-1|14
TGCGCCAGCAGCAGCGGGGTCGCAACCGGGGAGCTGTTTTTT
CASSSGVATGELFF
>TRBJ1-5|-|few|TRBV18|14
TGTGCCAGCTCACCGCAGGGCTCCCATCAGCCCCAGCATTTT
CASSPQGSHQPQHF
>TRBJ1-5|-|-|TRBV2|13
TGTGCCAGCAGTCCTTATAGCAATCAGCCCCAGCATTTT
CASSPYSNQPQHF
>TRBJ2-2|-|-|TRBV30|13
TGTGCCTGGAGTGTACCAGGGACCGGGGAGCTGTTTTTT
CAWSVPGTGELFF
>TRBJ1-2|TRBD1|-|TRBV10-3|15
TGTGCCACCTCCGGGACAGGGGGCGCCGACTATGGCTACACCTTC
CATSGTGGADYGYTF
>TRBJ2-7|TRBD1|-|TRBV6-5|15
TGTGCCAGCAGTTCTCCGGGACAGGGGAAGTACGAGCAGTACTTC
CASSSPGQGKYEQYF
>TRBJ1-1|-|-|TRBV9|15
TGTGCCAGCAGCGTAGCTACCGGGGAATACACTGAAGCTTTCTTT
CASSVATGEYTEAFF
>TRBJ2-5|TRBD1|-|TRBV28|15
TGTGCCAGCAGTGGGACAGGAACGTACCAAGAGACCCAGTACTTC
CASSGTGTYQETQYF
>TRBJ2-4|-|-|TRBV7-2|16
TGTGCCAGCAGCTTCCAGGGATTTCTAGCCAAAAACATTCAGTACTTC
CASSFQGFLAKNIQYF
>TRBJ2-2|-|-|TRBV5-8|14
TGTGCCAGCAGCTTGGAGCATAACACCGGGGAGCTGTTTTTT
CASSLEHNTGELFF
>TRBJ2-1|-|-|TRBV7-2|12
TGTGCCAGCAGCCCCGGTTTCAATGAGCAGTTCTTC
CASSPGFNEQFF
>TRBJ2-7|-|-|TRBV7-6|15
TGTGCCAGCAGCTTAGACGTCGGGAGAACGTACGAGCAGTACTTC
CASSLDVGRTYEQYF
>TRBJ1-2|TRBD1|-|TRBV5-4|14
TGTGCCAGCAGCAGCGGGACAGGAGATTATGGCTACACCTTC
CASSSGTGDYGYTF
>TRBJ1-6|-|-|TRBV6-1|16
TGTGCCAGCAGTGATAAGCCCCAGGGCTATAATTCACCCCTCCACTTT
CASSDKPQGYNSPLHF
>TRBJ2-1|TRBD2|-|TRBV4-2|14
TGTGCCAGCAGCCAAGAGCGACTAGCGAATGAGCAGTTCTTC
CASSQERLANEQFF
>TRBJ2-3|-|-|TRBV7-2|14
TGTGCCAGCAGCCTTCGTTACGCGTCAGATACGCAGTATTTT
CASSLRYASDTQYF